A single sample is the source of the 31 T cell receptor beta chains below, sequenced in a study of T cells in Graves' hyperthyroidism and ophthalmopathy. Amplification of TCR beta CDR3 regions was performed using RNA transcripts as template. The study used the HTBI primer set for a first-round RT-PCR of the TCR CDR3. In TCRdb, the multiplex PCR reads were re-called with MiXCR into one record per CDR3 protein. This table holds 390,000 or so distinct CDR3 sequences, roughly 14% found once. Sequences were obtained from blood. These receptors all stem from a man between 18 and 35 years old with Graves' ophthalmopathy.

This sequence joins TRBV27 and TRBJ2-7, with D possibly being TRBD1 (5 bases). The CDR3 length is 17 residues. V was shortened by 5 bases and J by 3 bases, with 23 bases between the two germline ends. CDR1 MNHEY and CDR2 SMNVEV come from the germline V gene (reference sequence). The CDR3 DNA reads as TGTGCCAGCAGTCCAATACCCTATGTTGGGGCCAACTACGAGCAGTACTTC. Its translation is CASSPIPYVGANYEQYF.

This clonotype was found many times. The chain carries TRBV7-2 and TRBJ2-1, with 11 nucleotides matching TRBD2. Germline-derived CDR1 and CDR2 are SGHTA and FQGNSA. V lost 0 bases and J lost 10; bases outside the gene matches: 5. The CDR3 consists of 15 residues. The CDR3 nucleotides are TGTGCCAGCAGCTTAGCGAGGGCTAGCGGGGGGGAGCAGTTCTTC. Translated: CASSLARASGGEQFF.

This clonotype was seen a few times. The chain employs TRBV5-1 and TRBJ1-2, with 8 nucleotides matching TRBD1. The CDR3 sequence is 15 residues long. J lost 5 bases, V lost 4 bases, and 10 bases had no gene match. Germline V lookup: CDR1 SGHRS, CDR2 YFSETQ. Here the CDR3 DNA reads TGCGCCAGCAGCCCCGGGACAGGCGCCTTTTATGGCTACACCTTC. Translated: CASSPGTGAFYGYTF.

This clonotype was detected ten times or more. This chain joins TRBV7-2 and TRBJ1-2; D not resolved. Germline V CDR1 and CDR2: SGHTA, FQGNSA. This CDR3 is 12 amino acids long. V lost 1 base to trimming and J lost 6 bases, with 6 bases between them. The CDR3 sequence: CASSLGGHGYTF. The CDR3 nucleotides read TGTGCCAGCAGCTTAGGCGGACATGGCTACACCTTC.

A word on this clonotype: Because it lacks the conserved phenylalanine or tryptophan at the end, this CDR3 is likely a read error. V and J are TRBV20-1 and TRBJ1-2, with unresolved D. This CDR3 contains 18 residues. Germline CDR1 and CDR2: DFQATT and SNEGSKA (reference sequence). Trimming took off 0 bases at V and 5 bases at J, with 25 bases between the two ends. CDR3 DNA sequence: TGCAGTGCTAGAGACCTAGGGAAGGCCAAATCAACCGGTTATGGCTACACCCTC. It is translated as CSARDLGKAKSTGYGYTL.

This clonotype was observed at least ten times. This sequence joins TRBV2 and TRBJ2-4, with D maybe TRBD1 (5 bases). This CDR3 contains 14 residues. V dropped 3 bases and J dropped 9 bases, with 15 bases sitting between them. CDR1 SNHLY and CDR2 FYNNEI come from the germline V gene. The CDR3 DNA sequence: TGTGCCAGCAGTGATCAGGGTGTCTTGGGCATTCAGTACTTC. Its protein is CASSDQGVLGIQYF.

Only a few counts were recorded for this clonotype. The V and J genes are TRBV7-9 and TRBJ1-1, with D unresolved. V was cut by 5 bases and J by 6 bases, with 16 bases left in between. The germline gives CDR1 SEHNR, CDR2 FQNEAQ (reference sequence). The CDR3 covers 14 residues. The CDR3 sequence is CASSPSGGKPEAFF. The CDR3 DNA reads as TGTGCCAGCAGCCCCTCTGGAGGGAAGCCTGAAGCTTTCTTT.

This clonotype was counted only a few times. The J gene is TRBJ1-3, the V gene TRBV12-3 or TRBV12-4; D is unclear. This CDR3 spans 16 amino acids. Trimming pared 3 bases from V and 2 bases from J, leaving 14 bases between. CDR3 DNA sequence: TGTGCCAGCAGTTTTTGGGCACAAGAAGCTGGAAACACCATATATTTT. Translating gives CASSFWAQEAGNTIYF.

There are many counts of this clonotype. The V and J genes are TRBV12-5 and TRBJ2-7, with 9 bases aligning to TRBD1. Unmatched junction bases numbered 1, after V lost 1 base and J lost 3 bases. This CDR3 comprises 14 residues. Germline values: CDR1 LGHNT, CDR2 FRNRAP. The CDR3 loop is CASGLGGQGYEQYF. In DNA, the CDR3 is TGTGCTAGTGGTTTGGGGGGACAGGGCTACGAGCAGTACTTC. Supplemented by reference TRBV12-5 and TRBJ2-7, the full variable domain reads DARVTQTPRHKVTEMGQEVTMRCQPILGHNTVFWYRQTMMQGLELLAYFRNRAPLDDSGMPKDRFSAEMPDATLATLKIQPSEPRDSAVYFCASGLGGQGYEQYFGPGTRLTVT.

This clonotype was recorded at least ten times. CDR3 residues: CAWNRGTYEQYF. The DNA for the CDR3 is TGTGCCTGGAATAGGGGGACCTACGAGCAGTACTTC. This chain links TRBV30 with TRBJ2-7, with D perhaps TRBD1 (6 bases). This CDR3 comprises 12 residues. V dropped 4 bases and J dropped 2 bases, with 9 bases sitting between them. CDR1 and CDR2 (germline): GTSNPN, SVGIG (reference sequence).

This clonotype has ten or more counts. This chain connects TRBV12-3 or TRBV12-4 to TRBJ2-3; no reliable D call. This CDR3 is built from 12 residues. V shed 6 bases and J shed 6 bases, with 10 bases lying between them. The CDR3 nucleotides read TGTGCCAGCAGCCGACAATTGGATACGCAGTATTTT. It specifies CASSRQLDTQYF.

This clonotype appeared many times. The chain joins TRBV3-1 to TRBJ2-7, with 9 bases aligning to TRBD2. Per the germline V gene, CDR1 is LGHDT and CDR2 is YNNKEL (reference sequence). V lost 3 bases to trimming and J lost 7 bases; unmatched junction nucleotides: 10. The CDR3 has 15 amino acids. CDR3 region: CASSQAGGVRDEQYF. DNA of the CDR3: TGTGCCAGCAGCCAGGCGGGGGGGGTTCGAGATGAGCAGTACTTC.

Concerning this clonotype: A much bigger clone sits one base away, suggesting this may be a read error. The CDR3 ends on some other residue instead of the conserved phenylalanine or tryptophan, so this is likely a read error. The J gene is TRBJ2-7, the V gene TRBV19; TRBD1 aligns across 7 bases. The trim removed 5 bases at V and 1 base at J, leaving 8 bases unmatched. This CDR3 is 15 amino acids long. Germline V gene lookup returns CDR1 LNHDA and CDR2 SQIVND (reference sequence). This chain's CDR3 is CASSYKGTESYEQYS. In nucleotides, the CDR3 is TGTGCCAGTAGTTATAAGGGGACAGAATCCTACGAGCAGTACTCC.

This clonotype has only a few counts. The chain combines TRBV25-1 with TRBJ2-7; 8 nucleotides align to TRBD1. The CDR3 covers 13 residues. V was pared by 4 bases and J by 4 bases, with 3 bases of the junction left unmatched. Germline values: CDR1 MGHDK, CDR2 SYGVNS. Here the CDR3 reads CASSVQGAYEQYF. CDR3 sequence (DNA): TGTGCCAGCAGTGTCCAGGGGGCGTACGAGCAGTACTTC.

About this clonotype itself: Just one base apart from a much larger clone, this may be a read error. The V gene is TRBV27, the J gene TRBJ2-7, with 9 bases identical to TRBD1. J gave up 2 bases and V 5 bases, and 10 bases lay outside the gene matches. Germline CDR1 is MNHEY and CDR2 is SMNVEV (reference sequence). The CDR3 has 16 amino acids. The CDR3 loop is CASSDATGTGPYEQYF. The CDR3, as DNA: TGTGCCAGCAGTGATGCGACCGGGACAGGGCCCTACGAGCAGTACTTC.

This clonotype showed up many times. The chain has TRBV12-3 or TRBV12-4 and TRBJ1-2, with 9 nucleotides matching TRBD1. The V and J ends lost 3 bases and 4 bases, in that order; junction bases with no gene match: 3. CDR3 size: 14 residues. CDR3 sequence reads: CASSFDRGGYGYTF. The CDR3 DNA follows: TGTGCCAGCAGTTTTGACAGGGGGGGCTATGGCTACACCTTC.

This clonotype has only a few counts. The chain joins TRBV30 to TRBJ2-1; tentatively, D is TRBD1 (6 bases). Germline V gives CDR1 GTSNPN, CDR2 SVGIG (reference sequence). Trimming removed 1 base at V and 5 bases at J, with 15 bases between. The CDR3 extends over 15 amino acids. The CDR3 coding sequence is TGTGCCTGGAGTGAGGACAGAGAGCCTGACAATGAGCAGTTCTTC. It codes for CAWSEDREPDNEQFF.

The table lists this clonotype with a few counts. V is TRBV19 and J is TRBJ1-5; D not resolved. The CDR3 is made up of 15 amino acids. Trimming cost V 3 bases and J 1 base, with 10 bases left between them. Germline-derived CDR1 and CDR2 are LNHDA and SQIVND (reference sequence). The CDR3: CASSIGVLSNQPQHF. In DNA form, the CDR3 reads TGTGCCAGTAGTATTGGGGTTTTGAGCAATCAGCCCCAGCATTTT.

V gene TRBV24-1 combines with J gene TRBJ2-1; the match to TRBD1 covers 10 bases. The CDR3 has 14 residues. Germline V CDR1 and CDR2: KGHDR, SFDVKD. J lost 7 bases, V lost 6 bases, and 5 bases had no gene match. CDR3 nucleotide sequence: TGTGCCACCAGTCCGGGACAGGGGTATAATGAGCAGTTCTTC. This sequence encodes CATSPGQGYNEQFF.

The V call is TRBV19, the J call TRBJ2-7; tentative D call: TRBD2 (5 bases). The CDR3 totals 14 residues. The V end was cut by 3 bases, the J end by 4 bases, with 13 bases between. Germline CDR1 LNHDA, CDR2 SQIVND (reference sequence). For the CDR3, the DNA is TGTGCCAGTAGTATTGCGTACCGGGGATACGAGCAGTACTTC. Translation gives CASSIAYRGYEQYF.

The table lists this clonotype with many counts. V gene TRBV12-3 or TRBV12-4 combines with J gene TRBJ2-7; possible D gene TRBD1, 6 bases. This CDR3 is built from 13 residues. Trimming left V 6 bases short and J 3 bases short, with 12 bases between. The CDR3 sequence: CASSRDIRYEQYF. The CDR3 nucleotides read TGTGCCAGCAGCAGGGACATTCGCTACGAGCAGTACTTC.

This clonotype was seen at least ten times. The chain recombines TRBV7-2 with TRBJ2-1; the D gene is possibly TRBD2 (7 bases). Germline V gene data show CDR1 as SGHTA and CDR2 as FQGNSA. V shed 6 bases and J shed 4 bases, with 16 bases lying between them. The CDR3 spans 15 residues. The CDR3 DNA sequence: TGTGCCAGCAGGCTAGGGGGGGGGCCATACAATGAGCAGTTCTTC. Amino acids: CASRLGGGPYNEQFF.

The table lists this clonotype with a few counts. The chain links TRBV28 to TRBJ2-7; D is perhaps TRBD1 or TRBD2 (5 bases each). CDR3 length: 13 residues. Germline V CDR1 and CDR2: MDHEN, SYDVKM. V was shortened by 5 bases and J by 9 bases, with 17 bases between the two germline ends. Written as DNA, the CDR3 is TGTGCCAGCAGTCGTGAGGGGCCCCTGGGGCAGTACTTC. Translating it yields CASSREGPLGQYF.

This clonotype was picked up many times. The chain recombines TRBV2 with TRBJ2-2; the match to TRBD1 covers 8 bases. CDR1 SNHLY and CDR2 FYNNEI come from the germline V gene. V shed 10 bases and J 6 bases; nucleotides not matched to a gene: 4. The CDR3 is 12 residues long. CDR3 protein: CATRTGPGELFF. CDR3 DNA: TGTGCCACACGGACAGGGCCCGGGGAGCTGTTTTTT.

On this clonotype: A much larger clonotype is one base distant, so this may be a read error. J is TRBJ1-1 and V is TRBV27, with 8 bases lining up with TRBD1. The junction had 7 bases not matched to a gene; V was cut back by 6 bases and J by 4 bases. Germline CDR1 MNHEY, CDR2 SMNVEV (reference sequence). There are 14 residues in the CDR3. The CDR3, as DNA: TGTGCCAGCAGGCCTCGACAGGGGAGCACTGAAGCTTTCTTT. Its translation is CASRPRQGSTEAFF.

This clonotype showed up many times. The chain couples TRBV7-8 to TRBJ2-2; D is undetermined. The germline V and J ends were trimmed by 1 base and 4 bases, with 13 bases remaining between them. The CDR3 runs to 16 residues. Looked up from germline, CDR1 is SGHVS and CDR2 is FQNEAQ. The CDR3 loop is CASSLEIAYPTGELFF. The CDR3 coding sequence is TGTGCCAGCAGCTTAGAGATCGCATACCCCACCGGGGAGCTGTTTTTT.

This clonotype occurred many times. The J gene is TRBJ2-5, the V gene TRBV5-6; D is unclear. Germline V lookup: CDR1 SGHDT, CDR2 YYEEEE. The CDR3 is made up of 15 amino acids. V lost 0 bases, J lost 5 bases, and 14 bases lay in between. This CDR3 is CASSLDMGGYETQYF. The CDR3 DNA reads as TGTGCCAGCAGCTTGGATATGGGTGGATACGAGACCCAGTACTTC.

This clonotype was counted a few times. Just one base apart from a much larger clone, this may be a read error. In DNA form, the CDR3 reads TGTGCCAGCAGCCCAAGCGGATGGGGGGACACTGAAGCTCTCTTT. Amino acids: CASSPSGWGDTEALF. V usage is TRBV12-3 or TRBV12-4 and J usage is TRBJ1-1; weak D call: TRBD1 (6 bases). This CDR3 contains 15 residues.

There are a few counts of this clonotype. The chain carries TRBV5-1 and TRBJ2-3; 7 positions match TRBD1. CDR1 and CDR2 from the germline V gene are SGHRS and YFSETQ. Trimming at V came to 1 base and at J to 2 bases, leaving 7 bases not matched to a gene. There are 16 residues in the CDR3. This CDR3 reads CASSLLGDRATDTQYF. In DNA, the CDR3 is TGCGCCAGCAGCTTGCTAGGGGACAGAGCCACAGATACGCAGTATTTT. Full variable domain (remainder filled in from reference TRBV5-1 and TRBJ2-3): KAGVTQTPRYLIKTRGQQVTLSCSPISGHRSVSWYQQTPGQGLQFLFEYFSETQRNKGNFPGRFSGRQFSNSRSEMNVSTLELGDSALYLCASSLLGDRATDTQYFGPGTRLTVL.

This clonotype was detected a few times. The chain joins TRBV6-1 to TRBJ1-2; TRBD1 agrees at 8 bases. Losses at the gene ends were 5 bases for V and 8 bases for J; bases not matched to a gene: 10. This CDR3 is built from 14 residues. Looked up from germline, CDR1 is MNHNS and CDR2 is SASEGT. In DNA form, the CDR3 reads TGTGCCAGCAGTCCCCTGGACAGGGCTCCCGGCTACACCTTC. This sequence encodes CASSPLDRAPGYTF.

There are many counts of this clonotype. DNA for the CDR3: TGTGCCAGCAGCACTTCGGGCTACGAGCAGTACTTC. This encodes CASSTSGYEQYF. V and J are TRBV6-1 and TRBJ2-7; unclear D gene. V was cut by 6 bases and J by 3 bases, with 9 bases left in between. The V gene's germline CDR1 is MNHNS and CDR2 SASEGT. The CDR3 has 12 residues.